This TCR beta chain was identified in a study of blood T cells in healthy people across ages. The wider study: Researchers report that template switching captured about one barcoded beta molecule per two T cells. Points from the study as a whole: Any changes in expanded clonotypes were possibly confounded, as donor CMV status remained unknown. Strongly correlated with naive T cell percentage was TCR beta diversity. Per million T cells, TCR beta diversity dropped roughly linearly as age increased.

This clonotype has only a few counts. What it recognizes is unknown. The use of a sample-barcoded 5' primer and a J-beta primer mix characterized a second PCR of roughly 6 to 12 cycles. TCRdb ran MiXCR on the 5' RACE reads and lists one entry per CDR3 protein. Counted here are some 1.7 million distinct CDR3 sequences, roughly 30% occurring once; the ten biggest clones make up roughly 8%. V shed 6 bases and J shed 1 base, with 13 bases lying between them. The CDR3 contains 16 residues. Specimen: blood. The rearrangement uses TRBV12-3 or TRBV12-4 and TRBJ2-6, with D tentatively TRBD1 (6 bases). This receptor was obtained from a woman in her 30s in good health. CDR3 in DNA: TGTGCCAGCAGACCTCGGACAGATTCTGGGGCCAACGTCCTGACTTTC. It specifies CASRPRTDSGANVLTF.